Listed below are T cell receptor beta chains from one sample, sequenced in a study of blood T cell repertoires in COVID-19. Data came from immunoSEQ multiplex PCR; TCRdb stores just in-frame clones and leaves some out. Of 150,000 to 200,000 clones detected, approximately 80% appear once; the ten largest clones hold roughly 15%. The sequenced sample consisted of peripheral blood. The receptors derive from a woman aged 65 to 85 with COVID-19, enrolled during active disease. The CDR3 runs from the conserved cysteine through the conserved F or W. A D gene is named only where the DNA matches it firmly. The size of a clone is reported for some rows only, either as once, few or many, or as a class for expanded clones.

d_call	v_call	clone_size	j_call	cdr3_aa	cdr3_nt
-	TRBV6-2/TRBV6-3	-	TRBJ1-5	CASSYLIGGSNQPQHF	TGTGCCAGCAGTTACCTAATTGGGGGGTCGAATCAGCCCCAGCATTTT
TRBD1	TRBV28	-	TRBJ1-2	CASSLQGARHGYTF	TGTGCCAGCAGTTTACAGGGGGCGCGACATGGCTACACCTTC
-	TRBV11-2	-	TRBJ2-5	CASSQSSPIQETQYF	TGTGCCAGCAGCCAAAGTAGCCCCATTCAAGAGACCCAGTACTTC
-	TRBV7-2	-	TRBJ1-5	CASSLVGGGNQPQHF	TGTGCCAGCAGCTTAGTCGGCGGGGGAAATCAGCCCCAGCATTTT
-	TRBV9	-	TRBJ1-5	CASSVLGPGEEPQHF	TGTGCCAGCAGCGTTTTAGGTCCCGGGGAGGAGCCCCAGCATTTT
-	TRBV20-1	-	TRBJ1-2	CSAKIGVGYTF	TGCAGTGCTAAGATAGGGGTTGGCTACACCTTC
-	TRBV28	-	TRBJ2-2	CASSLARTVVGELFF	TGTGCCAGCAGTCTCGCCAGGACAGTGGTCGGGGAGCTGTTTTTT
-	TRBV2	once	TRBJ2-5	CASRETGQETQYF	TGTGCCAGCAGGGAGACAGGCCAAGAGACCCAGTACTTC
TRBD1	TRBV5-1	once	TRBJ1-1	CASSLARDSLNTEAFF	TGCGCCAGCAGCTTGGCCCGGGACAGCTTGAACACTGAAGCTTTCTTT
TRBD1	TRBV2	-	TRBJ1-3	CASRQRGRGKGNTIYF	TGTGCCAGCAGACAGCGCGGCAGGGGGAAGGGAAACACCATATATTTT
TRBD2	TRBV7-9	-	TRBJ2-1	CASSPLGTSGTRLEQFF	TGTGCCAGCAGCCCTCTAGGGACTAGCGGGACACGACTCGAGCAGTTCTTC
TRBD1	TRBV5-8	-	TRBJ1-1	CASRVLLRQGTTEAFF	TGTGCCAGCAGGGTACTCCTCAGACAGGGGACCACTGAAGCTTTCTTT
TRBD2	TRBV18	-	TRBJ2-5	CASSQLAGKETQYF	TGTGCCAGCTCACAACTAGCGGGGAAAGAGACCCAGTACTTC
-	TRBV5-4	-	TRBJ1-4	CASSLEGLNEKLFF	TGTGCCAGCAGCTTGGAAGGACTTAATGAAAAACTGTTTTTT
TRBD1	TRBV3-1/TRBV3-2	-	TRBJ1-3	CASSQLTGSSGNTIYF	TGTGCCAGCAGCCAATTGACAGGGAGCTCTGGAAACACCATATATTTT
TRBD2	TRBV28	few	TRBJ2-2	CASSLYGSGIPGELFF	TGTGCCAGCAGTTTATATGGTAGCGGGATCCCCGGGGAGCTGTTTTTT
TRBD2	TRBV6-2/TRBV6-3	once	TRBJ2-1	CASSPRGAGPPYNEQFF	TGTGCCAGCAGTCCCCGGGGAGCGGGGCCCCCCTACAATGAGCAGTTCTTC
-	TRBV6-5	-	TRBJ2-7	CASRRDFRYEQYF	TGTGCCAGCAGGAGGGACTTTAGGTACGAGCAGTACTTC
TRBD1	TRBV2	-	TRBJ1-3	CASSRQGERNTIYF	TGTGCCAGCAGTAGGCAGGGGGAACGAAACACCATATATTTT
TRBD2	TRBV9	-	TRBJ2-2	CASSVGLAGGGTGELFF	TGTGCCAGCAGCGTAGGACTAGCGGGAGGAGGCACCGGGGAGCTGTTTTTT
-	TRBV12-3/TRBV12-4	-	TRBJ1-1	CASSLLRNTEAFF	TGTGCCAGCAGTTTATTGAGGAACACTGAAGCTTTCTTT
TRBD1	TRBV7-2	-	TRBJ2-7	CASRLGQGSYEQYF	TGTGCCAGCAGGTTGGGACAGGGCTCCTACGAGCAGTACTTC
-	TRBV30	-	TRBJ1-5	CAWSPSGAFNQPQHF	TGTGCCTGGAGTCCCTCTGGGGCTTTCAATCAGCCCCAGCATTTT
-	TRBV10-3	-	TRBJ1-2	CAISDPGNYGYTF	TGTGCCATCAGTGACCCAGGGAACTATGGCTACACCTTC
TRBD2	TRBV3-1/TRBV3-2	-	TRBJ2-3	CASSQRGGPRDTQYF	TGTGCCAGCAGCCAACGCGGGGGACCTCGGGATACGCAGTATTTT
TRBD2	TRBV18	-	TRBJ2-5	CASSGTTQETQYF	TGTGCCAGCTCCGGGACTACCCAAGAGACCCAGTACTTC
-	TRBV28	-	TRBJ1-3	CASSFGGGRNTIYF	TGTGCCAGCAGTTTTGGAGGAGGGCGGAACACCATATATTTT
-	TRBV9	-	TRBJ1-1	CASSVSAAQNTEAFF	TGTGCCAGCAGCGTAAGCGCGGCACAAAACACTGAAGCTTTCTTT
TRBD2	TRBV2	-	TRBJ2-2	CASSKGLAGGGEELFF	TGTGCCAGCAGTAAGGGACTAGCGGGAGGAGGAGAGGAGCTGTTTTTT
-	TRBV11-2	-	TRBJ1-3	CASSPERSYSGNTIYF	TGTGCCAGCAGCCCAGAGAGGTCCTACTCTGGAAACACCATATATTTT
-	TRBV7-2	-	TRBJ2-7	CASSLSGYEQYF	TGTGCCAGCAGCCTTAGTGGCTACGAGCAGTACTTC
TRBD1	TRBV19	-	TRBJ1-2	CASDPGDRVSGYTF	TGTGCCAGCGATCCGGGGGACAGGGTGAGTGGCTACACCTTC
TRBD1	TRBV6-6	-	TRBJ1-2	CASSYSTGVYGYTF	TGTGCCAGCAGTTACTCCACAGGGGTCTATGGCTACACCTTC
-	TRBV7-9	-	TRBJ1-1	CASIPDRRDTEAFF	TGTGCCAGCATCCCAGACAGGCGGGACACTGAAGCTTTCTTT
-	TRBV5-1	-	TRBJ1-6	CASSPLPGSYNSPLHF	TGCGCCAGCAGCCCCCTCCCGGGGTCCTATAATTCACCCCTCCACTTT
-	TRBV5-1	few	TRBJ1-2	CASSLDGQSYGYTF	TGCGCCAGCAGCTTGGATGGACAGTCCTATGGCTACACCTTC
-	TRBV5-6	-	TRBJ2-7	CASSLAGRSYEQYF	TGTGCCAGCAGCTTGGCAGGCCGCTCCTACGAGCAGTACTTC
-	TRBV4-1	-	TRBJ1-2	CASSKDRNYGYTF	TGCGCCAGCAGCAAAGACAGAAACTATGGCTACACCTTC
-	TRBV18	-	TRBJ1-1	CASSPGGETEAFF	TGTGCCAGCTCACCCGGCGGGGAAACTGAAGCTTTCTTT
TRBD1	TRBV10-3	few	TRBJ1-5	CAISEAQGAGQPQHF	TGTGCCATCAGTGAGGCACAGGGGGCGGGTCAGCCCCAGCATTTT
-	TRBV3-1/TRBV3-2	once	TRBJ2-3	CASSQGYDTQYF	TGTGCCAGCAGCCAAGGCTACGATACGCAGTATTTT
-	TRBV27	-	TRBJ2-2	CASSLSPPGELFF	TGTGCCAGCAGTTTATCTCCTCCCGGGGAGCTGTTTTTT
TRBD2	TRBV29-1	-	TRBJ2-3	CSVVSSGSPTDTQYF	TGCAGCGTTGTGTCTAGCGGGAGTCCGACAGATACGCAGTATTTT
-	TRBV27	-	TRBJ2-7	CASSSGATYEQYF	TGTGCCAGCAGTAGCGGAGCCACCTACGAGCAGTACTTC
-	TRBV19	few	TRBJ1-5	CASSIVENQPQHF	TGTGCCAGTAGTATAGTAGAGAATCAGCCCCAGCATTTT